There are many counts of the clone carrying this T cell receptor (beta chain). The antigen is undetermined. The data belong to a study of Graves' ophthalmopathy and Graves' hyperthyroidism. About the study: Peripheral blood was obtained at first diagnosis, ahead of any treatment.

Study results and limitations: Ophthalmopathy cases were distinguished from stable hyperthyroidism by a 13-signature model, reaching around 88% sensitivity and 81.08% specificity.

Amplified TCR beta CDR3 regions were obtained using RNA transcripts as template. First-round RT-PCR employed HTBI primers, with a second-round multiplex PCR after it. MiXCR, applied by TCRdb to the multiplex PCR reads, yields one record per CDR3 protein. Among approximately 500,000 distinct CDR3 sequences listed, roughly 14% were seen once. Between the trimmed V and J ends, which lost 5 bases and 5 bases, there was a span of 15 bases. The CDR3 covers 14 residues. Germline loops: CDR1 MDHEN, CDR2 SYDVKM. The study enrolled ophthalmopathy donors with moderate-to-severe activity, CAS ≥3, NOSPECS ≥4 and duration under 3 months.

Source material: blood. The sequence derives from a woman in her 30s with Graves' ophthalmopathy. The chain is built from TRBV28 and TRBJ2-5; a weak D match, TRBD1 (6 bases). The CDR3 nucleotides read TGTGCCAGCAGTAGGGACACCCTCTTCGAGACCCAGTACTTC. Protein sequence: CASSRDTLFETQYF.